The present T cell receptor beta chain was sequenced within a study of early T cells in non-severe SARS-CoV-2 infection. Germline CDR1 is SQVTM and CDR2 is ANQGSEA. V lost 6 bases to trimming and J lost 0 bases; unmatched junction nucleotides: 7. The CDR3 runs to 14 residues. This clonotype was detected only a few times. Unique molecular identifiers were added to individual cDNA molecules. One entry per CDR3 protein results from TCRdb running MiXCR on the 5' RACE reads. This table has some 48,000 distinct CDR3 sequences, roughly 6.1% appearing once. The TCR sequence derives from an adult who was a healthcare worker with PCR-confirmed SARS-CoV-2 infection or an uninfected control (not recorded which). Here the sequenced sample was whole blood, taken at baseline. The chain links TRBV29-1 to TRBJ2-7, with 8 nucleotides matching TRBD1. The CDR3 is CSVRQGPPSYEQYF. DNA of the CDR3: TGCAGCGTCAGACAGGGGCCACCCTCCTACGAGCAGTACTTC.